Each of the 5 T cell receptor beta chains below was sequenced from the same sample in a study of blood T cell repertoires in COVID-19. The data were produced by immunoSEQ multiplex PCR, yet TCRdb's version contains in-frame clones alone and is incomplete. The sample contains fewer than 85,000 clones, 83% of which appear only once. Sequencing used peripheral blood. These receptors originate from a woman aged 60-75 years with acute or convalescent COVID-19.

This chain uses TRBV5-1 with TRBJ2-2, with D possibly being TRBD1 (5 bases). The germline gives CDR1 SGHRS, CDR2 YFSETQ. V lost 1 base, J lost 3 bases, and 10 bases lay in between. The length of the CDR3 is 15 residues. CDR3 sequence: CASSLYQGDTGELFF. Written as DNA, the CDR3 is TGCGCCAGCAGCTTGTACCAGGGCGACACCGGGGAGCTGTTTTTT.

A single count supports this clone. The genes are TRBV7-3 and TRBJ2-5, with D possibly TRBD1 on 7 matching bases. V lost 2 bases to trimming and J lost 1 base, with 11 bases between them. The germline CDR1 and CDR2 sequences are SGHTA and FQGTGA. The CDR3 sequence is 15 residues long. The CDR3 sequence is CASSLAGGSQETQYF. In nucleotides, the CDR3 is TGTGCCAGCAGCTTAGCAGGGGGGTCCCAAGAGACCCAGTACTTC.

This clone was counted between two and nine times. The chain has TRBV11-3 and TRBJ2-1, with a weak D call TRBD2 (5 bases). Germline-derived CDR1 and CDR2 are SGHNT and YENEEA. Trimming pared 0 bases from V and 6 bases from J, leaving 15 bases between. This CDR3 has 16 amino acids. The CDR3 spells CASSLDRARAGNEQFF. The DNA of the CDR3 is TGTGCCAGCAGCTTAGATAGGGCCCGGGCGGGCAATGAGCAGTTCTTC.

CDR3: CASSLARGETQYF. The CDR3 nucleotides are TGTGCCAGCAGCTTAGCTAGGGGAGAGACCCAGTACTTC. The V and J genes are TRBV7-2 and TRBJ2-5, with a tentative D call TRBD1 (5 bases). This CDR3 is 13 amino acids long. V lost 0 bases and J lost 4, with 6 bases in between. The germline V gene encodes CDR1 SGHTA and CDR2 FQGNSA.

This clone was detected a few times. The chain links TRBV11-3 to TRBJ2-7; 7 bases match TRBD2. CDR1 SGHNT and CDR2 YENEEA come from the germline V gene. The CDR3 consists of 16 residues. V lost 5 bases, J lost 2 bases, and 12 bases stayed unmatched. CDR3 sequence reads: CASSTKAAGVAYEQYF. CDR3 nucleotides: TGTGCCAGCAGCACCAAGGCGGCGGGAGTTGCCTACGAGCAGTACTTC.